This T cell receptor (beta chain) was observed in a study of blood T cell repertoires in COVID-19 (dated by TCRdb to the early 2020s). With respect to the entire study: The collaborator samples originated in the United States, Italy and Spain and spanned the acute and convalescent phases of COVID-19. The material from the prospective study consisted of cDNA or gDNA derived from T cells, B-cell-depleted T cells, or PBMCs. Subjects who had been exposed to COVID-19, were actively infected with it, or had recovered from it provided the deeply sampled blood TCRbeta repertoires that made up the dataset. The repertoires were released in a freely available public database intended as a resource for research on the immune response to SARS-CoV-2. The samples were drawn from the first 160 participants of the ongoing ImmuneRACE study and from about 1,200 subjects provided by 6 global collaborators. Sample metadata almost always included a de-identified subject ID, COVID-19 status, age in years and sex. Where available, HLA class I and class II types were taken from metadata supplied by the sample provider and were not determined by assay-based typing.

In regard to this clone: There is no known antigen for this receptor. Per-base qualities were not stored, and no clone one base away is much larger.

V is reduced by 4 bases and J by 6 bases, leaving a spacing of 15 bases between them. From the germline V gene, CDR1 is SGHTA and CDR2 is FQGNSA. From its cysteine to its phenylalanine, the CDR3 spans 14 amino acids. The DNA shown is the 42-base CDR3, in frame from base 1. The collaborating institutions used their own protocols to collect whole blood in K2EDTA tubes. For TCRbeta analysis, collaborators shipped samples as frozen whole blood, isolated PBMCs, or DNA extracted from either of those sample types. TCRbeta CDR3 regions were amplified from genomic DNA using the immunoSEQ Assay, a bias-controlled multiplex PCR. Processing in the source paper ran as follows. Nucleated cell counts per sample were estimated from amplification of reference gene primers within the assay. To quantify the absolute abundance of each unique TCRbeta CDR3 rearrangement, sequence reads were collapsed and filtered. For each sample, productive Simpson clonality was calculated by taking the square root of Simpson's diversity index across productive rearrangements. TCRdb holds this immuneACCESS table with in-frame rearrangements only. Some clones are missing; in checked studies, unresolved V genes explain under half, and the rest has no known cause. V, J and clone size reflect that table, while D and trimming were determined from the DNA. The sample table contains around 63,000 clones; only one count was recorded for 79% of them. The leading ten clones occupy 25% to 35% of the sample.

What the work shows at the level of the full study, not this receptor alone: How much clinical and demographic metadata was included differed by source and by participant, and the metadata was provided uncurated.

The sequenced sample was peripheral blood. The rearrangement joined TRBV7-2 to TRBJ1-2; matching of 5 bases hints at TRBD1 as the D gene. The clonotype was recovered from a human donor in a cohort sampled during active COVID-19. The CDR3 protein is CASSSQGIGDGYTF. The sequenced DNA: TGTGCCAGCAGCTCTCAGGGTATCGGCGATGGCTACACCTTC.